This T cell receptor (beta chain) was sequenced for a study of high-grade serous ovarian cancer treatment subgroups. Study-level findings and limits: These tumor repertoires lack spatial information from bulk sequencing. The analyses considered CDR3 and ignored CDR1 and CDR2.

A few counts support this clone. Antigen: not known. Other DNA sequences of this sample code for an identical CDR3. Tumor samples were obtained before definitive surgery or chemotherapy. Method: immunoSEQ multiplex PCR; TCRdb's copy keeps in-frame clones and lacks some. The sample shows some 3,100 clones, roughly four fifths of them seen only once. Sample: tumor tissue. This clonotype originated in a human donor with high-grade serous ovarian cancer.

CDR3 nucleotides: TGTGCCAGCAGCTTAACTAGCGGGAGGCACAATGAGCAGTTCTTC. Its translation: CASSLTSGRHNEQFF. This chain joins TRBV7-2 and TRBJ2-1; TRBD2 aligns across 12 bases. The CDR3 sequence is 15 residues long. Germline CDR1 is SGHTA and CDR2 is FQGNSA. V was pared by 2 bases and J by 5 bases, with 1 base of the junction left unmatched.